The entry that follows covers one T cell receptor beta chain sequence. In the original workflow: Scientists estimated how many nucleated cells there were by amplifying reference gene primers. TCRdb's copy holds only in-frame clones and misses some; the assay was immunoSEQ multiplex PCR. V and J calls and clone size follow that table, whereas D and trimming were derived from the DNA. The sample has about 120,000 clones, roughly 84% seen once. The data belong to a study of blood T cell repertoires in COVID-19. The V gene end was trimmed by 6 bases and the J gene end by 7 bases; junction bases not matched to a gene: 7. This CDR3 contains 13 residues. From germline, CDR1 is SGHRS and CDR2 YFSETQ.

The rearrangement links TRBV5-1 to TRBJ1-1; 9 bases fit TRBD1. The specimen sequenced was peripheral blood. This receptor was obtained from a man in his forties with acute or convalescent COVID-19. The CDR3 here is CASTLTGGSEAFF. The DNA of the CDR3 is TGCGCCAGCACCCTCACAGGGGGCAGTGAAGCTTTCTTT.